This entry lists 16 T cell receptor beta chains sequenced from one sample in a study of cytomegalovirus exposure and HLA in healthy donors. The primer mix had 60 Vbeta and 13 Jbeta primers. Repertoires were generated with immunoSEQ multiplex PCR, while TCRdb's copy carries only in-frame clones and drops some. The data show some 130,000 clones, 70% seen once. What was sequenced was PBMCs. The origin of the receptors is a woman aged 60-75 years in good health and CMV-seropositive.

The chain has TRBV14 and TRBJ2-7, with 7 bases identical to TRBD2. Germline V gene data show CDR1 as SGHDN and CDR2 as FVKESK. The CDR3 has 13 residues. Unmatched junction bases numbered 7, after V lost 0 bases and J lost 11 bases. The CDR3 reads CASSQDQGGLKYF. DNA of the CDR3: TGTGCCAGCAGCCAAGATCAGGGAGGGTTGAAGTACTTC.

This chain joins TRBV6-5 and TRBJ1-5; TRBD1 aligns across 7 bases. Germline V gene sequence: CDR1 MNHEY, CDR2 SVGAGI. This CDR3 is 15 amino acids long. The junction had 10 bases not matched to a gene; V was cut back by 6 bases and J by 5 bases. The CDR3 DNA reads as TGTGCCAGCAGACCAATGGGACAGATGGATCAGCCCCAGCATTTT. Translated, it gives CASRPMGQMDQPQHF.

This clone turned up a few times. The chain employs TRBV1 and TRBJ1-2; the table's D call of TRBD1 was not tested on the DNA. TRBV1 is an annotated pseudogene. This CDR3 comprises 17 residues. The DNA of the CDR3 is TGCACCAGCAGCCAAGAGCATAGGGACAGCCCTAACTATGGCTACACCTTC. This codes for CTSSQEHRDSPNYGYTF.

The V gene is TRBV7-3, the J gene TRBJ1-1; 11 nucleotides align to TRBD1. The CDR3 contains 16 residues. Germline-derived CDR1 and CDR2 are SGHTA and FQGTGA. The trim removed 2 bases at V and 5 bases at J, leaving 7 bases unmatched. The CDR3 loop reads CASSLQGTGGGTEAFF. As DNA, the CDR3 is TGTGCCAGCAGCTTACAAGGGACAGGGGGAGGAACTGAAGCTTTCTTT. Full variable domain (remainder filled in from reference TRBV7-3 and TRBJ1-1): GAGVSQTPSNKVTEKGKYVELRCDPISGHTALYWYRQSLGQGPEFLIYFQGTGAADDSGLPNDRFFAVRPEGSVSTLKIQRTERGDSAVYLCASSLQGTGGGTEAFFGQGTRLTVV.

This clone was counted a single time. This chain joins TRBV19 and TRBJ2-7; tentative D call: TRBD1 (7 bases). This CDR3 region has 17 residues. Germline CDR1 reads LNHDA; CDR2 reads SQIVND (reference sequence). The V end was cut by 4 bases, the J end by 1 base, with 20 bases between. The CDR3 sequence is CASSTLRGRGISYEQYF. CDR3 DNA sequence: TGTGCCAGTAGTACCCTGCGGGGCAGGGGGATATCCTACGAGCAGTACTTC.

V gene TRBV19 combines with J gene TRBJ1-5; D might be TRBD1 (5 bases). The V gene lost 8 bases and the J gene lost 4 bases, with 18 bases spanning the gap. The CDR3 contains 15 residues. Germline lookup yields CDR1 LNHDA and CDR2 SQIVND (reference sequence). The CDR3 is CASGKEGFGNQPQHF. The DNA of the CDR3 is TGTGCCAGTGGGAAGGAGGGGTTCGGGAATCAGCCCCAGCATTTT.

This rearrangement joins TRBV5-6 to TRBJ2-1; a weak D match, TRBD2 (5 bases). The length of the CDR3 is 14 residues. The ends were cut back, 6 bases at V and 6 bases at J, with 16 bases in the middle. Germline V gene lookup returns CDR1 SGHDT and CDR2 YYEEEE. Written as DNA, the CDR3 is TGTGCCAGCACCGAGATGGGGAGCTCCAATGAGCAGTTCTTC. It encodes CASTEMGSSNEQFF.

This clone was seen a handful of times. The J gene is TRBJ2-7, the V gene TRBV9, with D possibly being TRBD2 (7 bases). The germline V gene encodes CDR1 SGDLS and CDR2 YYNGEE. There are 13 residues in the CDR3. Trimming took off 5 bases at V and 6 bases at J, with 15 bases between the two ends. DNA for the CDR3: TGTGCCAGCAGTTGGGGGGGCGACACCGAGCAGTACTTC. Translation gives CASSWGGDTEQYF.

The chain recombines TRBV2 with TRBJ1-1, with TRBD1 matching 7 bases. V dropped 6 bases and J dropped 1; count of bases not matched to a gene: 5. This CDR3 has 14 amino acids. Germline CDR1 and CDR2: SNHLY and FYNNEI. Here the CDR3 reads CASRMGQWNTEAFF. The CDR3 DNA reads TGTGCCAGCAGGATGGGACAGTGGAACACTGAAGCTTTCTTT.

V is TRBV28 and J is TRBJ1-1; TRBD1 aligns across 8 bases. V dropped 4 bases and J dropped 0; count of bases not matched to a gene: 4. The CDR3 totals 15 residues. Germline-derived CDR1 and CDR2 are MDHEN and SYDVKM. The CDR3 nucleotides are TGTGCCAGCAGTTCGCTGACAGGGGTGAACACTGAAGCTTTCTTT. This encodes CASSSLTGVNTEAFF.

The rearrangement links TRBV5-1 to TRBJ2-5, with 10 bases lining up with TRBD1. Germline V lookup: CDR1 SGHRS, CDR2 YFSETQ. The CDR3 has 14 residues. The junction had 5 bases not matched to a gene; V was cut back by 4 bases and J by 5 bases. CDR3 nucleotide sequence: TGCGCCAGCAGCAGACAGGGGGCGGCGGAGACCCAGTACTTC. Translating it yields CASSRQGAAETQYF.

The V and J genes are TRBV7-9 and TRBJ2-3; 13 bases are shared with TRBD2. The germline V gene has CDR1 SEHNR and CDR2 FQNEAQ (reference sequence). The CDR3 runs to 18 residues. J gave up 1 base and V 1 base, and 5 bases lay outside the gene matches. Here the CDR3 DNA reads TGTGCCAGCAGCTTAGGGACTAGCGGGAGAAGAGGCACAGATACGCAGTATTTT. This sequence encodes CASSLGTSGRRGTDTQYF.

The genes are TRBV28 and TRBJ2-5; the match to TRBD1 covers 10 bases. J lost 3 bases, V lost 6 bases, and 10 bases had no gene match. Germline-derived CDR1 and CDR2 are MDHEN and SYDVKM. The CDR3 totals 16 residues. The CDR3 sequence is CASSPWDRGQKETQYF. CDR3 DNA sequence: TGTGCCAGCAGCCCTTGGGACAGGGGACAGAAAGAGACCCAGTACTTC.

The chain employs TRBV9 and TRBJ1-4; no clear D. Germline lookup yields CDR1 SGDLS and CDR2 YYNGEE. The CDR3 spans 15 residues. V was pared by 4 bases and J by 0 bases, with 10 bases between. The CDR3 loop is CASSRDMATNEKLFF. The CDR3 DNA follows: TGTGCCAGCAGCCGCGACATGGCAACTAATGAAAAACTGTTTTTT.

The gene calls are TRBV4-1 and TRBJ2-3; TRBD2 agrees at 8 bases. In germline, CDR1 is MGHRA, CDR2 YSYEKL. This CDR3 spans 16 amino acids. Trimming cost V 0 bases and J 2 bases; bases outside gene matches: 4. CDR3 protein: CASSQDQLAVTDTQYF. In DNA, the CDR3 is TGCGCCAGCAGCCAAGATCAACTAGCGGTCACAGATACGCAGTATTTT.

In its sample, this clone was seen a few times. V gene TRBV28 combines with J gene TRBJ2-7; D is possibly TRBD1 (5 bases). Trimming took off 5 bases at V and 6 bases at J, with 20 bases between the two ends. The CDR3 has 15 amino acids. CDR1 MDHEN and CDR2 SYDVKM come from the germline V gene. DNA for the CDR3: TGTGCCAGCAGTCTTTTGAGTGGACGCCAGGGCGAGCAGTACTTC. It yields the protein CASSLLSGRQGEQYF.